This T cell receptor beta chain derives from a study of T cell responses to AZD1222 COVID-19 vaccine. TCRdb keeps only in-frame clones here, not all; method: immunoSEQ multiplex PCR. The sample yields 140,000 to 150,000 clones, about 93% seen once. On this clone: Its target is unknown.

Study-wide points: Most donors were white British and more were female, and clonal diversity was possibly underestimated. Increases in Spike-specific TCR breadth and depth were seen after two AZD1222 doses. Baseline seropositivity characterized only six AZD1222 recipients.

The CDR3 spans 14 residues. Per the germline V gene, CDR1 is MDHEN and CDR2 is SYDVKM. V gave up 5 bases and J gave up 0 bases, with 7 bases separating them. This TCR was sampled from an adult in good health. The chain is built from TRBV28 and TRBJ1-4, with D hard to call. Sequencing used peripheral blood, obtained on day 0 of AZD1222 vaccination. DNA of the CDR3: TGTGCCAGCAGTGCCACGGCAACTAATGAAAAACTGTTTTTT. This sequence encodes CASSATATNEKLFF.